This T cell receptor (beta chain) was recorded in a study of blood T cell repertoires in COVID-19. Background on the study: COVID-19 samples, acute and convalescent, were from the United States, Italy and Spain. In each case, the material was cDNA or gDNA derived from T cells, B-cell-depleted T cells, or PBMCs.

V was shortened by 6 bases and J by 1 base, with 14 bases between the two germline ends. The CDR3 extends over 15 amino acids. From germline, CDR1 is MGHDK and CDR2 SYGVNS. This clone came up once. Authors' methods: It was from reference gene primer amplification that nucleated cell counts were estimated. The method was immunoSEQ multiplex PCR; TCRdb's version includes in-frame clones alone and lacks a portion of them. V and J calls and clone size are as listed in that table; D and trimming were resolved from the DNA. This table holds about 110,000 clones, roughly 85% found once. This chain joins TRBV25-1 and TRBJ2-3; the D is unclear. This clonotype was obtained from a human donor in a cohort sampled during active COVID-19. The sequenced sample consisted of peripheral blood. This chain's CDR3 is CASSDVADRTDTQYF. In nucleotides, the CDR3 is TGTGCCAGCAGCGATGTGGCAGATCGCACAGATACGCAGTATTTT.